The 30 T cell receptor beta chains below were found in one sample sequenced in a study of PD-1 blockade in classical Hodgkin lymphoma. Time point denoted: cycle 4 day 1 (C4D1), after 6 weeks of nivolumab. Each patient's relapse followed autologous stem cell transplantation, and brentuximab vedotin exposure varied. Only in-frame clones appear in the TCRdb table, and some are missing; sequencing was by immunoSEQ multiplex PCR. The repertoire holds about 41,000 clones, with around 69% as singletons. This specimen was peripheral blood mononuclear cells (PBMCs), taken before the fourth cycle of nivolumab. Source of these receptors: a human donor with classical Hodgkin lymphoma.

Judged by abundance, this clone is medium-sized. The chain carries TRBV28 and TRBJ2-7, with 7 nucleotides matching TRBD1. Per germline, CDR1 MDHEN and CDR2 SYDVKM. The CDR3 runs to 13 residues. The V and J ends lost 5 bases and 5 bases, in that order; junction bases with no gene match: 6. As DNA, the CDR3 is TGTGCCAGCAGTCTTGACAGGGTCAACGAGCAGTACTTC. Its protein product is CASSLDRVNEQYF.

This chain uses TRBV19 with TRBJ2-3; TRBD2 is a possible D gene (5 bases). Germline loops: CDR1 LNHDA, CDR2 SQIVND (reference sequence). The germline V and J ends were trimmed by 4 bases and 3 bases, with 14 bases remaining between them. The CDR3 is 15 amino acids. In nucleotides, the CDR3 is TGTGCCAGTAGTAACGGGGAAATCCTTACAGATACGCAGTATTTT. It is translated as CASSNGEILTDTQYF.

V gene TRBV7-9 combines with J gene TRBJ2-5, with D perhaps TRBD2 (5 bases). This CDR3 has 14 amino acids. Between the trimmed V and J ends, which lost 5 bases and 7 bases, there was a span of 17 bases. CDR1 is SEHNR and CDR2 is FQNEAQ in the germline V gene (reference sequence). CDR3 protein: CASSHRLALRTQYF. Here the CDR3 DNA reads TGTGCCAGCAGCCATCGTCTAGCCTTACGGACCCAGTACTTC.

The count of this clone is one. J is TRBJ2-3 and V is TRBV4-3, with a tentative D call TRBD1 (6 bases). The CDR3 totals 16 residues. The germline V and J ends were trimmed by 1 base and 4 bases, with 15 bases remaining between them. CDR1 is LGHNA, CDR2 YSLEER, per germline. CDR3 loop: CASSQGTGLVPDTQYF. CDR3 coding DNA: TGCGCCAGCAGCCAAGGAACAGGGCTAGTTCCAGATACGCAGTATTTT.

J is TRBJ1-1 and V is TRBV25-1, with 9 bases that match TRBD1. This CDR3 is 13 amino acids long. V lost 6 bases and J lost 4; bases outside the gene matches: 3. Germline lookup yields CDR1 MGHDK and CDR2 SYGVNS. The CDR3 coding sequence is TGTGCCAGCAGCGCGACAGGGGGCACTGAAGCTTTCTTT. Translated, it gives CASSATGGTEAFF.

This clone came up once. The V call is TRBV21-1, the J call TRBJ2-1; TRBD1 is the table's D call and was not checked against the DNA. TRBV21-1 is marked as a pseudogene. CDR3 length: 13 residues. CDR3 region: CASNIGRGLRQFF. CDR3 in DNA: TGTGCCAGCAATATAGGCAGGGGGCTCCGGCAGTTCTTC.

This sequence joins TRBV6-5 and TRBJ1-1, with D perhaps TRBD1 (5 bases). Trimming cost V 0 bases and J 3 bases, with 11 bases left between them. CDR1 and CDR2 from the germline V gene are MNHEY and SVGAGI. This CDR3 contains 15 residues. CDR3 protein: CASSYSRVGDTEAFF. CDR3 coding DNA: TGTGCCAGCAGTTACTCGCGGGTGGGGGACACTGAAGCTTTCTTT.

This clone was detected once. The chain couples TRBV7-6 to TRBJ2-5, with D tentatively TRBD2 (7 bases). This CDR3 comprises 14 residues. Germline V gene sequence: CDR1 SGHVS, CDR2 FNYEAQ. V gave up 1 base and J gave up 4 bases, with 10 bases separating them. The CDR3 sequence is CASSLGGGAETQYF. The CDR3 bases are TGTGCCAGCAGCTTAGGAGGGGGGGCAGAGACCCAGTACTTC. Drawing the rest from reference TRBV7-6 and TRBJ2-5, the complete variable domain is GAGVSQSPRYKVTKRGQDVALRCDPISGHVSLYWYRQALGQGPEFLTYFNYEAQQDKSGLPNDRFSAERPEGSISTLTIQRTEQRDSAMYRCASSLGGGAETQYFGPGTRLLVL.

The chain couples TRBV14 to TRBJ1-2; TRBD1 might be the D (5 bases). V shed 1 base and J shed 2 bases, with 14 bases lying between them. Germline assignment: CDR1 SGHDN and CDR2 FVKESK. The CDR3 runs to 16 residues. The CDR3 region is CASSQALTGANYGYTF. The DNA of the CDR3 is TGTGCCAGCAGCCAAGCCCTTACCGGGGCGAACTATGGCTACACCTTC.

V gene TRBV4-1 combines with J gene TRBJ2-7, with D perhaps matching TRBD2 (6 bases). CDR3 size: 14 residues. The V end lost 1 base, the J end lost 4 bases, and 11 bases lay between the germline ends. Germline V gives CDR1 MGHRA, CDR2 YSYEKL. The CDR3 DNA is TGCGCCAGCAGCCAAGCCCCCGGGAGTTACGAGCAGTACTTC. It translates to CASSQAPGSYEQYF.

J is TRBJ1-1 and V is TRBV2; TRBD1 agrees at 7 bases. This CDR3 region has 15 residues. With 6 bases clipped from V and 2 bases from J, the junction kept 9 bases outside the gene matches. Germline V gene data show CDR1 as SNHLY and CDR2 as FYNNEI. The DNA for the CDR3 is TGTGCCAGCAGGCCCAGGGGGTTTCTTAACACTGAAGCTTTCTTT. It codes for CASRPRGFLNTEAFF.

The V and J genes are TRBV10-2 and TRBJ1-1, with D tentatively TRBD1 (6 bases). V lost 7 bases and J 4 bases, leaving 13 bases between the germline ends. Looked up from germline, CDR1 is WSHSY and CDR2 is SAAADI. This CDR3 spans 13 amino acids. The CDR3 region has the DNA TGCGCCAGCACCCAGGGGACGAGCACTGAAGCTTTCTTT. Translating it yields CASTQGTSTEAFF.

This clone was seen a handful of times. The gene calls are TRBV2 and TRBJ1-1; the match to TRBD1 covers 10 bases. Germline V CDR1 and CDR2: SNHLY, FYNNEI. Germline trimming cut 8 bases from V and 4 bases from J; bases unmatched to any gene: 4. This CDR3 is 13 amino acids long. The chain's CDR3 is CASVWTGGTEAFF. The CDR3 region has the DNA TGTGCCAGCGTGTGGACAGGGGGCACTGAAGCTTTCTTT.

The table lists this clone with a count of one. The V call is TRBV28, the J call TRBJ1-3; unclear D gene. The CDR3 loop spans 16 amino acids. The ends were cut back, 1 base at V and 0 bases at J, with 10 bases in the middle. Germline V gene lookup returns CDR1 MDHEN and CDR2 SYDVKM. CDR3 in amino acids: CASSLYPHSSGNTIYF. The CDR3 DNA is TGTGCCAGCAGTTTATATCCTCATAGCTCTGGAAACACCATATATTTT.

This clone was observed a handful of times. This chain uses TRBV19 with TRBJ2-7, with 9 bases aligning to TRBD1. Per the germline V gene, CDR1 is LNHDA and CDR2 is SQIVND (reference sequence). The CDR3 totals 15 residues. J was trimmed by 3 bases and V by 4 bases; bases with no gene match: 7. The CDR3 nucleotides read TGTGCCAGTAGTACAACAGGGGGCATGGGCTACGAGCAGTACTTC. This translates into CASSTTGGMGYEQYF.

The CDR3 region has the DNA TGTGCCAGTAGTTCCCCCGGACAGGGAAATGAAAAACTGTTTTTT. Translation: CASSSPGQGNEKLFF. The chain has TRBV19 and TRBJ1-4; 8 positions agree with TRBD1. This CDR3 contains 15 residues. Losses at the gene ends were 5 bases for V and 5 bases for J; bases not matched to a gene: 7. From germline, CDR1 is LNHDA and CDR2 SQIVND (reference sequence).

This clone was counted only a few times. V usage is TRBV7-9 and J usage is TRBJ2-7; D is ambiguous. The germline V and J ends were trimmed by 1 base and 3 bases, with 13 bases remaining between them. CDR3 length: 15 amino acids. Germline lookup yields CDR1 SEHNR and CDR2 FQNEAQ (reference sequence). CDR3 residues: CASSLDSAGYYEQYF. For the CDR3, the DNA is TGTGCCAGCAGCTTAGACTCCGCAGGTTACTACGAGCAGTACTTC.

The sample holds a few counts of this clone. The chain carries TRBV5-5 and TRBJ2-5; D perhaps matches TRBD1 (6 bases). This CDR3 has 18 amino acids. From germline, CDR1 is SGHKS and CDR2 YYEKEE (reference sequence). Trimming stripped 0 bases from V and 4 bases from J, with 22 bases between. The CDR3 DNA reads TGTGCCAGCAGCTTGGCCGAAAGATTTACAGGGACGGGAGAGACCCAGTACTTC. It is translated as CASSLAERFTGTGETQYF. The full variable domain, with the rest looked up from reference TRBV5-5 and TRBJ2-5, is DAGVTQSPTHLIKTRGQQVTLRCSPISGHKSVSWYQQVLGQGPQFIFQYYEKEERGRGNFPDRFSARQFPNYSSELNVNALLLGDSALYLCASSLAERFTGTGETQYFGPGTRLLVL.

The V gene is TRBV11-2, the J gene TRBJ1-1, with unresolved D. CDR1 is SGHAT and CDR2 is FQNNGV in the germline V gene. Between the trimmed V and J ends, which lost 3 bases and 3 bases, there was a span of 14 bases. This CDR3 has 15 residues. As DNA, the CDR3 is TGTGCCAGCAGCTTTTTTGGGGTTGAGGACACTGAAGCTTTCTTT. Translation: CASSFFGVEDTEAFF.

This clone is termed medium-sized. V and J are TRBV7-6 and TRBJ1-1; perhaps TRBD1 as D (5 bases). Germline CDR1 is SGHVS and CDR2 is FNYEAQ. The CDR3 consists of 14 residues. Between the trimmed V and J ends, which lost 2 bases and 4 bases, there was a span of 11 bases. CDR3 in DNA: TGTGCCAGCAGCTTAAATGGGGGTATCACTGAAGCTTTCTTT. It yields the protein CASSLNGGITEAFF.

J is TRBJ2-7 and V is TRBV5-6; D gene uncertain. CDR3 length: 11 amino acids. The V gene lost 3 bases and the J gene lost 3 bases, with 4 bases spanning the gap. Germline lookup yields CDR1 SGHDT and CDR2 YYEEEE. CDR3 DNA: TGTGCCAGCAGCTCTAACTACGAGCAGTACTTC. It translates to CASSSNYEQYF.

This clone is medium-sized. The chain recombines TRBV4-3 with TRBJ2-1; no clear D. This CDR3 is built from 18 residues. Germline CDR1 LGHNA, CDR2 YSLEER. V was clipped by 0 bases and J by 0 bases, with 15 bases between them. CDR3 bases: TGCGCCAGCAGCCAAGACCCCCGGACGGAGAGCTCCTACAATGAGCAGTTCTTC. Translated, it gives CASSQDPRTESSYNEQFF.

This clone was picked up one time. The rearrangement links TRBV4-1 to TRBJ2-7; D ambiguous. The CDR3 is 16 amino acids. V lost 0 bases and J 4 bases, leaving 16 bases between the germline ends. CDR1 MGHRA and CDR2 YSYEKL come from the germline V gene. In nucleotides, the CDR3 is TGCGCCAGCAGCCAAGATCTAACTCCCTACTTATACGAGCAGTACTTC. Its protein product is CASSQDLTPYLYEQYF.

On this clone: An end of the junction differs from the germline gene, which may be a read error. The chain carries TRBV6-5 and TRBJ1-1; no clear D gene. Germline CDR1 and CDR2: MNHEY and SVGAGI. The CDR3 contains 15 residues. In DNA, the CDR3 is TGTGCCAGCAGTCCCCTGGACTTTTTGAACACTGAAGCTTCCTTT. It yields the protein CASSPLDFLNTEASF.

The chain has TRBV30 and TRBJ1-2; D is possibly TRBD1 (5 bases). Germline-derived CDR1 and CDR2 are GTSNPN and SVGIG (reference sequence). The CDR3 length is 13 residues. The germline V and J ends were trimmed by 7 bases and 12 bases, with 24 bases remaining between them. The chain's CDR3 is CASRTPRDPGHTF. CDR3 coding DNA: TGTGCCTCTCGTACACCCCGGGACCCCGGGCACACCTTC.

This clone was observed a handful of times. The rearrangement joins TRBV6-5 to TRBJ1-2; D not certain. CDR3 size: 14 residues. Trimming shortened V by 8 bases and J by 1 base, and 14 bases separated the two germline ends. Germline values: CDR1 MNHEY, CDR2 SVGAGI. CDR3 amino acids: CASLPTGNNYGYTF. CDR3 coding DNA: TGTGCCAGCCTCCCCACGGGGAATAACTATGGCTACACCTTC.

The chain couples TRBV9 to TRBJ2-2; D is undetermined. Germline CDR1 is SGDLS and CDR2 is YYNGEE. Trimming took off 0 bases at V and 3 bases at J, with 6 bases between the two ends. The CDR3 extends over 14 amino acids. The CDR3 DNA reads TGTGCCAGCAGCGTAGCTCCGGACACCGGGGAGCTGTTTTTT. Translating it yields CASSVAPDTGELFF.

The table lists this clone with a count of one. The chain is built from TRBV7-9 and TRBJ1-2; possibly TRBD1 for D (5 bases). V was clipped by 1 base and J by 3 bases, with 15 bases between them. CDR3 length: 16 amino acids. Germline lookup yields CDR1 SEHNR and CDR2 FQNEAQ (reference sequence). The CDR3 DNA is TGTGCCAGCAGCTTAGAGAGGGGCCCCGCATACTATGGCTACACCTTC. Protein product: CASSLERGPAYYGYTF.

V is TRBV11-2 and J is TRBJ2-7; the D is unclear. Germline-derived CDR1 and CDR2 are SGHAT and FQNNGV. V gave up 4 bases and J gave up 6 bases, with 10 bases separating them. CDR3 size: 12 residues. This chain's CDR3 is CASSSVRAEQYF. The DNA for the CDR3 is TGTGCCAGCAGCTCCGTCCGCGCCGAGCAGTACTTC.

This chain links TRBV19 with TRBJ1-1; tentative D call: TRBD1 (5 bases). The CDR3 covers 13 residues. CDR1 and CDR2 from the germline V gene are LNHDA and SQIVND (reference sequence). Trimming pared 7 bases from V and 3 bases from J, leaving 12 bases between. CDR3 bases: TGTGCCAGTATCCGGGACGGGGACACTGAAGCTTTCTTT. It specifies CASIRDGDTEAFF.